The rows below give T cell receptor beta chains drawn from one sample of a study of PD-1 blockade in classical Hodgkin lymphoma. Sequencing used immunoSEQ multiplex PCR; TCRdb keeps in-frame clones, though not all of them. The data show 60,000 or so clones, 90% seen once. Specimen: peripheral blood mononuclear cells (PBMCs), collected at baseline. The receptors come from a human donor with classical Hodgkin lymphoma. Each CDR3 is given with its conserved first and last residue. A D gene is named only where the DNA matches it firmly. Where a row states a size, it is once, few, many or the class of an expanded clone; other rows omit it.

cdr3_nt cdr3_aa d_call j_call v_call clone_size
TGTGCCAGCAACAATCGGGACAGGAGCTCCTATAATTCACCCCTCCACTTT CASNNRDRSSYNSPLHF . TRBJ1-6 TRBV21-1 once
TGTGCCAGCAGTGTGGGGAAGACCCAGTACTTC CASSVGKTQYF . TRBJ2-5 TRBV2 .
TGTGCCACCAGCAGACCCGGACAGGGGGCACTCTTCTTC CATSRPGQGALFF TRBD1 TRBJ2-1 TRBV15 .
TGTGCCAGAAGCCACCGCGTCCCTTTTGACGAGCAGTACTTC CARSHRVPFDEQYF . TRBJ2-7 TRBV5-3 .
TGTGCCAGCAGTACGCCCGGAGGGGGGGAGACCCAGTACTTC CASSTPGGGETQYF . TRBJ2-5 TRBV28 once
TGTGCCAGCAGCTTAGTTATAGGGATCGGGGAGCTGTTTTTT CASSLVIGIGELFF . TRBJ2-2 TRBV7-2 .
TGTGCCAGCAGTCTATGGTCTAGCGGGAGTTCCTACAATGAGCAGTTCTTC CASSLWSSGSSYNEQFF TRBD2 TRBJ2-1 TRBV28 large
TGTGCCACCAGCTCCCAGGGTATCAATCAGCCCCAGCATTTT CATSSQGINQPQHF . TRBJ1-5 TRBV15 .
TGTGCCAGCAGTTACAGCCCCACCGGGGAGCTGTTTTTT CASSYSPTGELFF . TRBJ2-2 TRBV6-5 once
TGCGCCAGCAGCCAATACGGGACAGGGGGAACGGGAGAGACCCAGTACTTC CASSQYGTGGTGETQYF TRBD1 TRBJ2-5 TRBV4-1 .
TGCGCCAGCAGCTTTTTGGACACTCGCACAGATACGCAGTATTTT CASSFLDTRTDTQYF . TRBJ2-3 TRBV5-1 .
TGCGCCAGCAGCCAAGTTCCTAGGGGAGGGAGCACAGATACGCAGTATTTT CASSQVPRGGSTDTQYF TRBD2 TRBJ2-3 TRBV4-1 .
TGTGCCAGCAGCTGGAACGACCCGAAAACTCGAGGCGAGCAGTACTTC CASSWNDPKTRGEQYF . TRBJ2-7 TRBV7-2 .
TGTGCCAGCAGCTCAGGGGACAGTCCGGCGAATGAGCAGTTCTTC CASSSGDSPANEQFF TRBD1 TRBJ2-1 TRBV11-2 .
TGTGCCAGCAGTATTACTAGAGCACAAGAGACCCAGTACTTC CASSITRAQETQYF . TRBJ2-5 TRBV6-1 .
TGTGCCAGCAGCGTAACCCCAGAGGCTAGCGGGGGGACCGGGGAGCTGTTTTTT CASSVTPEASGGTGELFF TRBD2 TRBJ2-2 TRBV9 .
TGTGCCAGCAGTGAATTTAGTGGGGGATATGGTGTCGGGGAGCTGTTTTTT CASSEFSGGYGVGELFF . TRBJ2-2 TRBV6-1 .
TGCGCCAGCAGCTTGCCCAACGCGGGAGAAACCCAAGAGACCCAGTACTTC CASSLPNAGETQETQYF TRBD2 TRBJ2-5 TRBV5-1 .
TGTGCCAGCAGGACTAGCGGGGGGACCACGACCCAGTACTTC CASRTSGGTTTQYF TRBD2 TRBJ2-5 TRBV2 .
TGTGCCAGCAGTTGGGCCGACGGACTAGCGGGAGGCTACGAGCAGTACTTC CASSWADGLAGGYEQYF TRBD2 TRBJ2-7 TRBV28 .
TGTGCCAGCAGTTTATTCTGGGCAGGGGGCACCGGGGAGCTGTTTTTT CASSLFWAGGTGELFF TRBD1 TRBJ2-2 TRBV27 .
TGTGCCAGTAGTACTGGTGACAGCCTGACCTACGAGCAGTACTTC CASSTGDSLTYEQYF . TRBJ2-7 TRBV19 .
TGTGCCAGCAGCTTAGCGGGAGGCCCTTACAATGAGCAGTTCTTC CASSLAGGPYNEQFF TRBD2 TRBJ2-1 TRBV13 .
TGTGCCAGCAGTTCCCCGACGGGGCGCTCACCCCTCCACTTT CASSSPTGRSPLHF . TRBJ1-6 TRBV6-5 .
TGTGCCAGCAGTTTAGCGGGGGGGTTCACAGATACGCAGTATTTT CASSLAGGFTDTQYF TRBD2 TRBJ2-3 TRBV28 .
TGCGCCAGCAGCTTCTGGGGAGGACTTACCTACGAGCAGTACTTC CASSFWGGLTYEQYF . TRBJ2-7 TRBV5-1 .
TGTGCCAGCAGTTCCCTCGGATACGAGCAGTACTTC CASSSLGYEQYF . TRBJ2-7 TRBV27 .
TGTGCCAGCAGCTTGATAGGGACAGAGGATCAGCCCCAGCATTTT CASSLIGTEDQPQHF TRBD1 TRBJ1-5 TRBV5-5 .
TGCGCCAGCAGTCCATACGTTCAATTGCACGGTGGCTACACCTTC CASSPYVQLHGGYTF . TRBJ1-2 TRBV23-1 .
TGTGCCAGCAGCCCCGCCAGGGGACCTGGAAACACCATATATTTT CASSPARGPGNTIYF . TRBJ1-3 TRBV28 .
TGTGCCAGCAGCTTACAGACAGGGGGAAATGAAAAACTGTTTTTT CASSLQTGGNEKLFF TRBD1 TRBJ1-4 TRBV7-9 .
TGCGCCAGCAGTGAGTCCGCCTTTGGGACCCGCTATGGCTACACCTTC CASSESAFGTRYGYTF . TRBJ1-2 TRBV10-2 .
TGTGCCAGCAGCCCGAACTTACAGGGTGAAGCTTTCTTT CASSPNLQGEAFF . TRBJ1-1 TRBV11-2 .
TGCGCCAGCAGCCAAGGTACTAACTATGGCTACACCTTC CASSQGTNYGYTF . TRBJ1-2 TRBV5-1 .
TGTGCCAGTAGTCTGCGACTAACTCATACGCAGTATTTT CASSLRLTHTQYF . TRBJ2-3 TRBV19 .
TGTGCCAGCAGTGAAGGGCGGGGGAACACTGAAGCTTTCTTT CASSEGRGNTEAFF . TRBJ1-1 TRBV6-1 .
TGCGCCAGCAGCCAAGATCGCGCTAAGGCTTCCGGGGAGCTGTTTTTT CASSQDRAKASGELFF . TRBJ2-2 TRBV4-1 .
TGTGCCAGCAGCCAAACGGGAGGGCCGAGCGGGGAGCTGTTTTTT CASSQTGGPSGELFF TRBD2 TRBJ2-2 TRBV4-2 .
TGTGCCAGTAGTAGATACGGACAGTCCGCTCTGCCCTCCAATCAGCCCCAGCATTTT CASSRYGQSALPSNQPQHF . TRBJ1-5 TRBV19 .
TGTGCCAGCAGTATCGTGGCCCCCCCAGATACGCAGTATTTT CASSIVAPPDTQYF . TRBJ2-3 TRBV19 .
TGCAGTGCTAGAGTCAGCGGGACGCAGTACTTC CSARVSGTQYF TRBD2 TRBJ2-5 TRBV20-1 .
TGCGCCAGCAGCTTGTCCCAGTCCTACAATGAGCAGTTCTTC CASSLSQSYNEQFF . TRBJ2-1 TRBV5-1 .
TGTGCCAGCAGTTTGACGGCTAACTATGGCTACACCTTC CASSLTANYGYTF . TRBJ1-2 TRBV28 .
TGTGCCAGCTCCTTCGGGGGGCAGCTCAATCAGCCCCAGCATTTT CASSFGGQLNQPQHF . TRBJ1-5 TRBV2 .
TGCGCCAGCAGCCAAACTAGCGCGAGCACAGATACGCAGTATTTT CASSQTSASTDTQYF TRBD2 TRBJ2-3 TRBV4-1 .
TGTGCCAGCAGCCCCCCGGGACAGGGATACAATGAGCAGTTCTTC CASSPPGQGYNEQFF TRBD1 TRBJ2-1 TRBV5-4 .
TGTGCCAGCAGCTTGGTCGGGGCGGACCAAGAGACCCAGTACTTC CASSLVGADQETQYF . TRBJ2-5 TRBV5-6 .
TGCGCCAGCAGCGAAGGCGCCTACGAGCAGTACTTC CASSEGAYEQYF . TRBJ2-7 TRBV5-1 once
TGTGCCACCAGCAGAGATCTGCAGGTTGTAGAGACCCAGTACTTC CATSRDLQVVETQYF . TRBJ2-5 TRBV15 .